These T cell receptor beta chains were read from a single sample in a study of T-cell memory formation after mild COVID-19. TCRdb redid the calling of the 5' RACE reads with MiXCR, one entry per CDR3 protein. The data show more than 250,000 distinct CDR3 sequences, about a sixth seen once. Specimen: PBMCs or a T cell subset sorted from them (not recorded which). These receptors all come from a man younger than 35 who had mild COVID-19 (a few samples of this study predate the infection). Cell type and time point are not known. Each CDR3 is given with its conserved first and last residue. The order of the fields is V gene, CDR3 protein.

V gene: TRBV5-1; CDR3 protein: CASSLVPSAYNEQFF
V gene: TRBV25-1; CDR3 protein: CASRTGLGYTEAFF
V gene: TRBV7-9; CDR3 protein: CASSPDRLNTEAFF
V gene: TRBV6-5; CDR3 protein: CASSRRDPATNEKLFF
V gene: TRBV20-1; CDR3 protein: CSASDRAGNQPQHF
V gene: TRBV5-1; CDR3 protein: CASSLRHTDTQYF
V gene: TRBV6-6; CDR3 protein: CASSRDSSNYGYTF
V gene: TRBV23-1; CDR3 protein: CASGHYRENSPLHF
V gene: TRBV29-1; CDR3 protein: CSVEGVGDYQETQYF
V gene: TRBV24-1; CDR3 protein: CATSDVGGAKNIQYF
V gene: TRBV5-1; CDR3 protein: CASSLVRGMTYEQYF
V gene: TRBV5-5; CDR3 protein: CASSLVTGGTDTQYF
V gene: TRBV5-1; CDR3 protein: CASSLPSSGYEQYF
V gene: TRBV5-1; CDR3 protein: CASSLEGVEGHEQYF
V gene: TRBV3-1; CDR3 protein: CASSQALSGDTQYF
V gene: TRBV5-1; CDR3 protein: CASSNLGADTQYF
V gene: TRBV3-1; CDR3 protein: CASSQVATGYPYEQYF
V gene: TRBV20-1; CDR3 protein: CSARGTAYEQFF
V gene: TRBV9; CDR3 protein: CASSVETSGTTDTQYF
V gene: TRBV20-1; CDR3 protein: CSASKQGAFYGYTF
V gene: TRBV28; CDR3 protein: CASSFWGASSYNEQFF
V gene: TRBV7-3; CDR3 protein: CASSLNRNTEAFF
V gene: TRBV4-3; CDR3 protein: CASSQRRLAELTDTQYF
V gene: TRBV24-1; CDR3 protein: CATSEEGVKYQETQYF
V gene: TRBV4-3; CDR3 protein: CASSGGTGAYEQYF
V gene: TRBV6-5; CDR3 protein: CASAGARGEQYF
V gene: TRBV18; CDR3 protein: CASSPNRDDNEQFF
V gene: TRBV7-9; CDR3 protein: CASSFMGQANTEAFF
V gene: TRBV5-1; CDR3 protein: CASSRAGDSYTEAFF
V gene: TRBV7-8; CDR3 protein: CASSWGRGSQPQHF
V gene: TRBV9; CDR3 protein: CASSDSGWGNEQFF
V gene: TRBV29-1; CDR3 protein: CSVVWSGTEAFF
V gene: TRBV6-5; CDR3 protein: CASSYAGSQETQYF
V gene: TRBV6-6; CDR3 protein: CASSRQGNGYTF
V gene: TRBV3-1; CDR3 protein: CASSQEQTNTEAFF
V gene: TRBV19; CDR3 protein: CASSTRGTDTQYF
V gene: TRBV11-2; CDR3 protein: CASSSPPQEVLFF
V gene: TRBV24-1; CDR3 protein: CATSEPGGTEAFF
V gene: TRBV15; CDR3 protein: CATSPLGGVSDRAEETQYF
V gene: TRBV5-1; CDR3 protein: CASSTDRGDGYTF
V gene: TRBV4-3; CDR3 protein: CASSRRGNTEAFF
V gene: TRBV29-1; CDR3 protein: CSVTPQRESYEQYF
V gene: TRBV20-1; CDR3 protein: CSARTSGGASEQFF
V gene: TRBV24-1; CDR3 protein: CATTSGTGDTDTQYF
V gene: TRBV30; CDR3 protein: CAWRAGTSVINEQFF
V gene: TRBV7-2; CDR3 protein: CASSLGSTAMRGYTF